Listed here is a single TCR beta chain. Participants were aged roughly 18 to 95 years, lived in over 20 US areas, and enrolled virtually. A COVID-19 case was met by exposed participants within 2 weeks before study entry. CDR3 size: 16 residues. The germline V gene encodes CDR1 MGHRA and CDR2 YSYEKL. Trimming cost V 3 bases and J 9 bases, with 21 bases left between them. The data belong to a study of blood T cell repertoires in COVID-19. On the study more broadly: From the United States, Italy and Spain came samples of acute and convalescent COVID-19. The cDNA or gDNA used as material had been derived from T cells, B-cell-depleted T cells, or PBMCs.

Assay used: immunoSEQ multiplex PCR; TCRdb lists only in-frame clones, some missing. Of fewer than 300,000 clones in the sample, around 80% were seen once. This receptor was identified in a man aged 40-50 years who had been exposed to COVID-19. Source material: PBMCs or T cells enriched from blood (not recorded which). The V and J genes are TRBV4-1 and TRBJ2-1; possibly TRBD2 for D (6 bases). The CDR3 sequence: CASSHQTPGDLGEQFF. In DNA, the CDR3 is TGCGCCAGCAGCCATCAAACCCCGGGGGACCTCGGTGAGCAGTTCTTC.